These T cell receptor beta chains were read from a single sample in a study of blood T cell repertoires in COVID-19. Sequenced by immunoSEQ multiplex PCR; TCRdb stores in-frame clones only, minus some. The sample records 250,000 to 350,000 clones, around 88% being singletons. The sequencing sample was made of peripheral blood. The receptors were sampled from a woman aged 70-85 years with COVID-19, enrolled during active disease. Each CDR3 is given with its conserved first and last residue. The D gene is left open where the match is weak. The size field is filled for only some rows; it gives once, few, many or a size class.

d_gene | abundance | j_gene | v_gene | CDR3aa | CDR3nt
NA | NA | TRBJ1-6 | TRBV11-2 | CASSLRRANTDNSPLHF | TGTGCCAGCAGTCTAAGGCGGGCGAACACTGATAATTCACCCCTCCACTTT
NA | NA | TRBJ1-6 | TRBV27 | CASSLGTRINSPLHF | TGTGCCAGCTCTTTAGGGACAAGGATTAATTCACCCCTCCACTTT
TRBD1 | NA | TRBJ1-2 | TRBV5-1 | CASSWATVTGDYGYTF | TGCGCCAGCAGCTGGGCAACGGTAACAGGGGACTATGGCTACACCTTC
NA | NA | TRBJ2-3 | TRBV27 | CASSLLVSGDTQYF | TGTGCCAGCAGTTTATTGGTATCCGGAGATACGCAGTATTTT
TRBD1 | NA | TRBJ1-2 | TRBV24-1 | CATSDLGQEGGYTF | TGTGCCACCAGTGATTTGGGACAGGAGGGTGGCTACACCTTC
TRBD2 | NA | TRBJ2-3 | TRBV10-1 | CASTPVRTSGTDTQYF | TGCGCCAGCACCCCGGTAAGGACTAGCGGAACAGATACGCAGTATTTT
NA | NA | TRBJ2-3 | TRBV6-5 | CASSLGHNTDTQYF | TGTGCCAGCAGTTTGGGACACAACACAGATACGCAGTATTTT
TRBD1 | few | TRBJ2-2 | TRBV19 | CASTLRGQGWTGELFF | TGTGCCAGTACCCTTCGAGGACAGGGCTGGACCGGGGAGCTGTTTTTT
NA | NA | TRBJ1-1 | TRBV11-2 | CASSLDRGTEAFF | TGTGCCAGCAGCTTAGACCGGGGAACTGAAGCTTTCTTT
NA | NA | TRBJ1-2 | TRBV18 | CASSAGQILDYTF | TGTGCCAGCTCGGCCGGACAGATATTGGACTACACCTTC
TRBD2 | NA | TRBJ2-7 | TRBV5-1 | CASSLVAGGYYEQYF | TGCGCCAGCAGCTTGGTGGCGGGGGGGTACTACGAGCAGTACTTC
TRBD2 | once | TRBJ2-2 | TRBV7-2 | CASSGSGGGTGELFF | TGTGCCTCCAGCGGAAGCGGGGGGGGAACCGGGGAGCTGTTTTTT
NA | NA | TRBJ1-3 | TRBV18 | CASSLFSRDSGNTIYF | TGTGCCAGCTCACTCTTCTCCCGGGACTCTGGAAACACCATATATTTT
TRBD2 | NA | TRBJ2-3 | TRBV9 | CASSVGPSGGFTDTQYF | TGTGCCAGCAGCGTAGGCCCTAGCGGGGGGTTCACAGATACGCAGTATTTT
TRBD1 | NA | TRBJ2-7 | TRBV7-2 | CASTSMTGATYEQYF | TGTGCCAGCACCTCCATGACAGGGGCCACCTACGAGCAGTACTTC
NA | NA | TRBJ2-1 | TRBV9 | CASSVGVNEQFF | TGTGCCAGCAGCGTAGGAGTCAATGAGCAGTTCTTC
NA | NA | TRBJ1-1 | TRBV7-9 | CASTWTTNTEAFF | TGTGCCAGCACGTGGACAACTAACACTGAAGCTTTCTTT
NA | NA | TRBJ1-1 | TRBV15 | CATSRETGEGTEAFF | TGTGCCACCAGCAGAGAAACGGGAGAGGGGACTGAAGCTTTCTTT
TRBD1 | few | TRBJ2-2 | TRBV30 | CAWSEQTGSNTGELFF | TGTGCCTGGAGTGAGCAGACAGGGAGTAACACCGGGGAGCTGTTTTTT
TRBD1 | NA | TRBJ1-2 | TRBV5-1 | CASRLDRGGGYTF | TGCGCCAGCAGACTGGACAGGGGAGGCGGCTACACCTTC
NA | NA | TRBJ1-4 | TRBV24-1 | CATSDWGGTNEKLFF | TGTGCCACCAGTGATTGGGGGGGAACCAATGAAAAACTGTTTTTT
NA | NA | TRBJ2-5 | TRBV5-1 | CASSLEAGAETQYF | TGCGCCAGCAGCTTGGAAGCAGGGGCGGAGACCCAGTACTTC
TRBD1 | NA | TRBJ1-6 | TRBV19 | CASSITTGGSYSPLHF | TGTGCCAGTAGTATAACGACAGGGGGCAGCTATTCACCCCTCCACTTT
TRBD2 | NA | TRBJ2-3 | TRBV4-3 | CASSQARLAGLDTQYF | TGCGCCAGCAGCCAAGCTAGACTAGCGGGGCTAGATACGCAGTATTTT
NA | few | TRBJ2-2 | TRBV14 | CASSQDGRGASNTGELFF | TGTGCCAGCAGCCAAGATGGGAGGGGGGCCTCGAACACCGGGGAGCTGTTTTTT
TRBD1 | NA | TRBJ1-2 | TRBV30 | CAWSPPNGQADSRNYGYTF | TGTGCCTGGAGCCCCCCCAACGGACAGGCCGACTCGAGAAACTATGGCTACACCTTC
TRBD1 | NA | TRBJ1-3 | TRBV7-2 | CASSFPRTGGSGNTIYF | TGTGCCAGCAGCTTCCCTCGGACAGGGGGCTCTGGAAACACCATATATTTT
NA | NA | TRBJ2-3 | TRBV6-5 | CASSQGQAADTQYF | TGTGCCAGCAGCCAAGGGCAAGCGGCAGATACGCAGTATTTT
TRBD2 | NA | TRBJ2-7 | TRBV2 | CASSLGLAFYEQYF | TGTGCCAGCAGTTTGGGACTAGCATTCTACGAGCAGTACTTC
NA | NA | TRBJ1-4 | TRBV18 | CASSPSGTGNEKLFF | TGTGCCAGCTCACCGTCGGGTACGGGTAATGAAAAACTGTTTTTT
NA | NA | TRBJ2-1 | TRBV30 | CAWNTFPRLDGSYNEQFF | TGTGCCTGGAATACCTTCCCAAGACTAGACGGCTCCTACAATGAGCAGTTCTTC
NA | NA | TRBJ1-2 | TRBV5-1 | CASSFYRVGNYGYTF | TGCGCCAGCAGCTTTTACAGGGTGGGAAACTATGGCTACACCTTC
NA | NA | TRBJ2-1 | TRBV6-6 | CASSYETRLSYNEQFF | TGTGCCAGCAGTTACGAAACTAGACTATCCTACAATGAGCAGTTCTTC
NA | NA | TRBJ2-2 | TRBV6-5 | CASSYGGGKAGELFF | TGTGCCAGCAGTTATGGTGGGGGCAAGGCCGGGGAGCTGTTTTTT
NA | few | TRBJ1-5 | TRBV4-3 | CASSQDPGYSNQPQHF | TGCGCCAGCAGCCAAGATCCGGGATATAGCAATCAGCCCCAGCATTTT
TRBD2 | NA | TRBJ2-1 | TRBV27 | CASSLSVAGGPHEQFF | TGTGCCAGCAGTTTATCAGTAGCGGGGGGGCCCCATGAGCAGTTCTTC
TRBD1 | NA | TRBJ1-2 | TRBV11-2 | CASSLGQNYGYTF | TGTGCCAGCAGTCTGGGACAGAACTATGGCTACACCTTC
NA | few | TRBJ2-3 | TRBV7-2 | CASSLGRGLTDTQYF | TGTGCCAGCAGCTTAGGTCGAGGCTTGACAGATACGCAGTATTTT
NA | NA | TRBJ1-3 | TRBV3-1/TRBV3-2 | CASSQPMSGNTIYF | TGTGCCAGCAGCCAACCCATGAGTGGAAACACCATATATTTT
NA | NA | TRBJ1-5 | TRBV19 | CASQAGLQPQHF | TGTGCCAGCCAGGCGGGGCTTCAGCCCCAGCATTTT
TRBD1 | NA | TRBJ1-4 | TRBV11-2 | CASSLIGTGGFVDEKLFF | TGTGCCAGCAGCTTAATCGGGACAGGGGGCTTTGTGGATGAAAAACTGTTTTTT
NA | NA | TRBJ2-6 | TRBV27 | CASKLSGANVLTF | TGTGCCAGCAAACTAAGTGGGGCCAACGTCCTGACTTTC